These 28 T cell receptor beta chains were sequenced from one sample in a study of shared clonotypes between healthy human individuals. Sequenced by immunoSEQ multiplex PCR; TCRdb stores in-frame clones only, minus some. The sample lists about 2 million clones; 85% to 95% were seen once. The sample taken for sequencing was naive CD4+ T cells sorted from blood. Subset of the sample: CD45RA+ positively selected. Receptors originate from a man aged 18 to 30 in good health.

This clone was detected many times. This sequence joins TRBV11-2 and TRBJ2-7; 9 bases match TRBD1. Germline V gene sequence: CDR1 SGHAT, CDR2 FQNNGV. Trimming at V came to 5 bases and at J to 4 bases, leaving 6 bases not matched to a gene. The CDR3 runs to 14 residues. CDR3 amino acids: CASSTGQGWYEQYF. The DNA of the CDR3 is TGTGCCAGCAGCACAGGACAGGGGTGGTACGAGCAGTACTTC.

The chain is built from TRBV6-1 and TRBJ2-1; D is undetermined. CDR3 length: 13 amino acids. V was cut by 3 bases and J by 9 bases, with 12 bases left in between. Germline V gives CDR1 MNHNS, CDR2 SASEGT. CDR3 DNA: TGTGCCAGCAGTGAGCCTCAGGCTTTTGAGCAGTTCTTC. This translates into CASSEPQAFEQFF.

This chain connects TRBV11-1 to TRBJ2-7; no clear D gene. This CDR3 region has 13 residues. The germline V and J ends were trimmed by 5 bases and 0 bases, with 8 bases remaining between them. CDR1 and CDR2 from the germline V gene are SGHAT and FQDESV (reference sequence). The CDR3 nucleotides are TGTGCCAGCAGCAACGACTTCTCCTACGAGCAGTACTTC. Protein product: CASSNDFSYEQYF. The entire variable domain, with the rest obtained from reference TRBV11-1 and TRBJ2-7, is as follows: EAEVAQSPRYKITEKSQAVAFWCDPISGHATLYWYRQILGQGPELLVQFQDESVVDDSQLPKDRFSAERLKGVDSTLKIQPAELGDSAMYLCASSNDFSYEQYFGPGTRLTVT.

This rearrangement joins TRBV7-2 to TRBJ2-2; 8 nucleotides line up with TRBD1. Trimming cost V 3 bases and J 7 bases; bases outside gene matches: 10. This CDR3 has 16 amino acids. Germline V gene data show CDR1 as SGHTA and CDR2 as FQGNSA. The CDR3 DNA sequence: TGTGCCAGCAGCTTCGTGACAGGGGTGTCGGACGGGGAGCTGTTTTTT. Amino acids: CASSFVTGVSDGELFF.

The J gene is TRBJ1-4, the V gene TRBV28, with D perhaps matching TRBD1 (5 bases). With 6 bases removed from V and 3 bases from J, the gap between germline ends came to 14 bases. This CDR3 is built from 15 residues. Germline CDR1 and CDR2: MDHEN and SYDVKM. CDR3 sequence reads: CASRNAGTPNEKLFF. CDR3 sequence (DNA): TGTGCCAGCAGGAACGCCGGGACCCCTAATGAAAAACTGTTTTTT. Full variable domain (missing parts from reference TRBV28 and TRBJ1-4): DVKVTQSSRYLVKRTGEKVFLECVQDMDHENMFWYRQDPGLGLRLIYFSYDVKMKEKGDIPEGYSVSREKKERFSLILESASTNQTSMYLCASRNAGTPNEKLFFGSGTQLSVL.

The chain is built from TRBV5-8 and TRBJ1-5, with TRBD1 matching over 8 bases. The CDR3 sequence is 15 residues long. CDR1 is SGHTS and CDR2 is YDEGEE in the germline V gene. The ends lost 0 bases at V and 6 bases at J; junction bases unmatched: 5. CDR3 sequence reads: CASSLGQGAGQPQHF. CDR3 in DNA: TGTGCCAGCAGCTTGGGTCAGGGGGCTGGTCAGCCCCAGCATTTT.

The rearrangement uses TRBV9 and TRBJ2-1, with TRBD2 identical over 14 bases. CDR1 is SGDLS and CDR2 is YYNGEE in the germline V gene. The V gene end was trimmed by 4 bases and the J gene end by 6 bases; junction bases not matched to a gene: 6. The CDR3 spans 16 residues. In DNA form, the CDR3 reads TGTGCCAGCAGCTCGCGGACTAGCGGGGGGTCCAATGAGCAGTTCTTC. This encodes CASSSRTSGGSNEQFF.

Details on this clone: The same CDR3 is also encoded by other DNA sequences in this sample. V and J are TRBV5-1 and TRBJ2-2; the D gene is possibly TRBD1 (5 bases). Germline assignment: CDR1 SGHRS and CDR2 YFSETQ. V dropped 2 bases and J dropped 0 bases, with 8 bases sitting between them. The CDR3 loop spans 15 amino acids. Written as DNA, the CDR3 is TGCGCCAGCAGCTTAGACAGCCCGAACACCGGGGAGCTGTTTTTT. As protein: CASSLDSPNTGELFF. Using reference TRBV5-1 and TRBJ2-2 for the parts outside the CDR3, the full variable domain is KAGVTQTPRYLIKTRGQQVTLSCSPISGHRSVSWYQQTPGQGLQFLFEYFSETQRNKGNFPGRFSGRQFSNSRSEMNVSTLELGDSALYLCASSLDSPNTGELFFGEGSRLTVL.

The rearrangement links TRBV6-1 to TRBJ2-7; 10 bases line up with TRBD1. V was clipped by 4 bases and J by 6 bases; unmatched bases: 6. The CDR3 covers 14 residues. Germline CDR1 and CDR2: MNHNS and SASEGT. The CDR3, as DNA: TGTGCCAGCAGTGTACCGACAGGGGGCGGCGAGCAGTACTTC. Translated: CASSVPTGGGEQYF.

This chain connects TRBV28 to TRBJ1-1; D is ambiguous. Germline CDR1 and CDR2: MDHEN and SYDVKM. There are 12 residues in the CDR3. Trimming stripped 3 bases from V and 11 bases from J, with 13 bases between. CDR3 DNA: TGTGCCAGCAGTTTTAATGATCAAGGGGCTTTCTTT. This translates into CASSFNDQGAFF.

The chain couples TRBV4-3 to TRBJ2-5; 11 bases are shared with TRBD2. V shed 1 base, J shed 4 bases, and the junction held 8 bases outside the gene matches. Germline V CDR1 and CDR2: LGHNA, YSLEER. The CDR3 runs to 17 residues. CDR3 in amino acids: CASSQGATSGSTETQYF. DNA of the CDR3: TGCGCCAGCAGCCAAGGGGCCACTAGCGGGAGTACAGAGACCCAGTACTTC.

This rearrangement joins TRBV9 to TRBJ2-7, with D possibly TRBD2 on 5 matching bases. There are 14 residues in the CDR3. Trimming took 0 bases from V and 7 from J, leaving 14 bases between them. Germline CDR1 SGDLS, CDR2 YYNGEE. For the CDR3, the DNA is TGTGCCAGCAGCGTAGGGCTAGCCCCCATAGAGCAGTACTTC. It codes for CASSVGLAPIEQYF.

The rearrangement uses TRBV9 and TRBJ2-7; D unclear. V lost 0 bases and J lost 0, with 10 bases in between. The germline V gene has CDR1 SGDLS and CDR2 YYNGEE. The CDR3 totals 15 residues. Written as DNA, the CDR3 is TGTGCCAGCAGCGTAGAAGTCGGGCCCTCCTACGAGCAGTACTTC. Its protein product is CASSVEVGPSYEQYF.

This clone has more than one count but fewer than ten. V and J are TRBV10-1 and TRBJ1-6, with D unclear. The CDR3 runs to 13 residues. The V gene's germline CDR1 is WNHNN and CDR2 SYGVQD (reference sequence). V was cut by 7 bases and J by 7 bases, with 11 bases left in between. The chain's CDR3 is CASTRTENSPLHF. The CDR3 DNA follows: TGCGCCAGCACCCGGACGGAAAATTCACCCCTCCACTTT.

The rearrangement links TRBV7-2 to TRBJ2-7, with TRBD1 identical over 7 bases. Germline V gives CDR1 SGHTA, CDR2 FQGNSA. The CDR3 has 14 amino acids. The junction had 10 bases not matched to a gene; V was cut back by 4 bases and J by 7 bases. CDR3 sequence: CASSSRTGTLEQYF. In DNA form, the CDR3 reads TGTGCCAGCAGCTCCCGGACAGGTACCCTGGAGCAGTACTTC.

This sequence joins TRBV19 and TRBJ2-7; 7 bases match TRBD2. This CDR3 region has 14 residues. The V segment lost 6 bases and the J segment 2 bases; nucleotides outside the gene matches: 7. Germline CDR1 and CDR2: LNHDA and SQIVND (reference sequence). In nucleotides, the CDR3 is TGTGCCAGTAGAGACAGCGGGACCCCCTACGAGCAGTACTTC. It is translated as CASRDSGTPYEQYF.

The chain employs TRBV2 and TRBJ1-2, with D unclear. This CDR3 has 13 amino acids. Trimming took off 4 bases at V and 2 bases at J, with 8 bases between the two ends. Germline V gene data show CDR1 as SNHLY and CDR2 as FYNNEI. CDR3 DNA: TGTGCCAGCAGTGCGACGGAGAACTATGGCTACACCTTC. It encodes CASSATENYGYTF.

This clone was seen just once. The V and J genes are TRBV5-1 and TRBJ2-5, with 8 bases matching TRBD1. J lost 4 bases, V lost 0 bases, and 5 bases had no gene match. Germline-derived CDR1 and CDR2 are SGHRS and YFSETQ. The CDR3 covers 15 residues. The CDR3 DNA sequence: TGCGCCAGCAGCTTGGGCAGGGGGCCGGGAGAGACCCAGTACTTC. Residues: CASSLGRGPGETQYF.

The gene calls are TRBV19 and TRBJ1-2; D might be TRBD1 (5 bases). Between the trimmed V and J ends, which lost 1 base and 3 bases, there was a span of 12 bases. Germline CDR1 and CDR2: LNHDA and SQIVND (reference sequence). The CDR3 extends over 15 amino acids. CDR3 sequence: CASSIAGRVDYGYTF. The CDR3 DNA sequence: TGTGCCAGTAGTATAGCGGGCAGGGTTGACTATGGCTACACCTTC.

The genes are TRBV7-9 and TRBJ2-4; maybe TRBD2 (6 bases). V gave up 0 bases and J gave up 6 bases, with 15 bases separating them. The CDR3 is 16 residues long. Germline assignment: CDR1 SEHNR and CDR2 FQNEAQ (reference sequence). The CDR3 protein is CASSLARWDSRNIQYF. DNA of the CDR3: TGTGCCAGCAGCTTAGCTCGTTGGGACTCAAGAAACATTCAGTACTTC.

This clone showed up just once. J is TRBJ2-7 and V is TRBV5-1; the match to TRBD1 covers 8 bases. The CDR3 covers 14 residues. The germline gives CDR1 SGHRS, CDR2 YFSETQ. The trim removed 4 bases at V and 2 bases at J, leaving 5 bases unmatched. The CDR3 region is CASSGSGQAYEQYF. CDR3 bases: TGCGCCAGCAGCGGTTCGGGACAGGCCTACGAGCAGTACTTC.

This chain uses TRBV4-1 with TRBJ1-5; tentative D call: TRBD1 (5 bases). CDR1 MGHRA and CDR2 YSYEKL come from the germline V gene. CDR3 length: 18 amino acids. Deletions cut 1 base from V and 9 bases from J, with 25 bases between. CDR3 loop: CASSQGVRSGDASRPQHF. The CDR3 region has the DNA TGCGCCAGCAGCCAAGGTGTTAGATCGGGGGATGCATCGAGGCCCCAGCATTTT.

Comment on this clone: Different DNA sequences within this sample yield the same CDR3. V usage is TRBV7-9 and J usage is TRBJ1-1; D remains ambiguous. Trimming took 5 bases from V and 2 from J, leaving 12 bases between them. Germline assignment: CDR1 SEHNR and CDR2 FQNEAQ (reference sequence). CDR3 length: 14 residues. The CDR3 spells CASSLGRGNTEAFF. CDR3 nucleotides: TGTGCCAGCAGCCTGGGCCGGGGAAACACTGAAGCTTTCTTT.

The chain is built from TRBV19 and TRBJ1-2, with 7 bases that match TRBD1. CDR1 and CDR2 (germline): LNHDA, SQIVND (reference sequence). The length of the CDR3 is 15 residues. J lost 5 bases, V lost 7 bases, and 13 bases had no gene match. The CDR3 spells CASTPGTGTAYGYTF. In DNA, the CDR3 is TGTGCCAGTACCCCCGGCACCGGGACAGCTTATGGCTACACCTTC.

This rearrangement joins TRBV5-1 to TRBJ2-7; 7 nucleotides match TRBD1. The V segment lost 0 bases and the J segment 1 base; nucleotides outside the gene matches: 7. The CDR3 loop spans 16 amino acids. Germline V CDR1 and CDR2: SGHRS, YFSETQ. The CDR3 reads CASSLAATGKSYEQYF. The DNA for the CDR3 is TGCGCCAGCAGCTTGGCAGCGACAGGGAAGTCCTACGAGCAGTACTTC.

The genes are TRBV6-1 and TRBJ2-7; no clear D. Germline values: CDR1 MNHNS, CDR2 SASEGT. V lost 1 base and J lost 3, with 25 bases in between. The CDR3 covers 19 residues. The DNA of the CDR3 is TGTGCCAGCAGTGAAGGGGGTTTTGGTTTACGTACCGTCGGCTACGAGCAGTACTTC. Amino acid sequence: CASSEGGFGLRTVGYEQYF.

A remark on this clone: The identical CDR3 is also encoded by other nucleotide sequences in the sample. This chain's CDR3 is CASSMGQGSYEQYF. CDR3 DNA: TGTGCCAGTAGTATGGGGCAGGGGAGTTACGAGCAGTACTTC. This chain uses TRBV19 with TRBJ2-7, with D maybe TRBD1 (6 bases). Trimming cost V 3 bases and J 4 bases, with 13 bases left between them. In germline, CDR1 is LNHDA, CDR2 SQIVND (reference sequence). The CDR3 has 14 amino acids.

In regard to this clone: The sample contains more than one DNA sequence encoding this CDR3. This CDR3 reads CASSLGTVNTGELFF. The CDR3 nucleotides are TGTGCCAGCAGCCTCGGGACGGTGAACACCGGGGAGCTGTTTTTT. V and J are TRBV11-2 and TRBJ2-2, with D perhaps assigned TRBD1 or TRBD2 (5 bases each). The CDR3 covers 15 residues. CDR1 is SGHAT, CDR2 FQNNGV, per germline. V lost 5 bases and J lost 1, with 11 bases in between.